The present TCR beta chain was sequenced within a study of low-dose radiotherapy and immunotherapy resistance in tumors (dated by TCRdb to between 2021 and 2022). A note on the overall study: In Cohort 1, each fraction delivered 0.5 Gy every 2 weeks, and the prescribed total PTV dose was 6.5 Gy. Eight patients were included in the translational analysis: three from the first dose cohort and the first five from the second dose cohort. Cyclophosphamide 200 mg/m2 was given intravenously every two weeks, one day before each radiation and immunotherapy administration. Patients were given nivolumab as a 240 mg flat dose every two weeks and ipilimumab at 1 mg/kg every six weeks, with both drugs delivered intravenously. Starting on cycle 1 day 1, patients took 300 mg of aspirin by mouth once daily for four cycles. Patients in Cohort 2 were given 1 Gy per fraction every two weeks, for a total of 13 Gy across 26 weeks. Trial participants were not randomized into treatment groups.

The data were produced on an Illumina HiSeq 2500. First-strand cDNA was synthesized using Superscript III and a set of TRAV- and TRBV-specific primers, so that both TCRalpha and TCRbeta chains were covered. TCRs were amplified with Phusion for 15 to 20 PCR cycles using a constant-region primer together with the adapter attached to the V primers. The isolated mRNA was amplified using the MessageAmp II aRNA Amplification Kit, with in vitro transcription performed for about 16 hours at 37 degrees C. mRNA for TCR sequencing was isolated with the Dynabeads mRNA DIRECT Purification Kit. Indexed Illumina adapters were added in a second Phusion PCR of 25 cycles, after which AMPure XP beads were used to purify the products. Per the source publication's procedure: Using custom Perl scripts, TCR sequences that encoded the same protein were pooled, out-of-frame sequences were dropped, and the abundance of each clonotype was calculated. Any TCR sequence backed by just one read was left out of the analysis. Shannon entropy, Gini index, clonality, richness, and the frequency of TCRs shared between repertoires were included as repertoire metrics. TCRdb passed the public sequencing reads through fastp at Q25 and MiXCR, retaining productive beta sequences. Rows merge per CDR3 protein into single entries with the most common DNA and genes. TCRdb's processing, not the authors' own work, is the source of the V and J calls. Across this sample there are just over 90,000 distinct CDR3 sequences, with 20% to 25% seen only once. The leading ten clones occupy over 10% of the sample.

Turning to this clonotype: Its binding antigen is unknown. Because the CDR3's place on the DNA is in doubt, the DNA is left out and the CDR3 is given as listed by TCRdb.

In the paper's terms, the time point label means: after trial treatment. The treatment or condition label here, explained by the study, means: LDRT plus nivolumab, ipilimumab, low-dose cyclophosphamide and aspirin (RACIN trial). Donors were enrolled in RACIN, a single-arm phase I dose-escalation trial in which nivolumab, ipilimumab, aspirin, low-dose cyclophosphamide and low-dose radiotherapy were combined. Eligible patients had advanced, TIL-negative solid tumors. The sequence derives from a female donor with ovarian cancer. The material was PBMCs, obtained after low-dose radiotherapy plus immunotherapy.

The encoded CDR3 is CASSHLVGTYTGELFFF. The sequence links TRBV6-2 or TRBV6-3 to TRBJ2-2; TRBD1, the table's D call, lacks a check against the DNA. In the germline V gene, CDR1 corresponds to MNHEY and CDR2 to SVGEGT. The CDR3 goes from the cysteine to the phenylalanine over 17 residues.